This passage covers 16 T cell receptor beta chains from one sample sequenced in a study of blood T cell repertoires in COVID-19. TCRdb keeps only in-frame clones here, not all; method: immunoSEQ multiplex PCR. The profile shows about 350,000 clones, approximately 84% of them singletons. Sample: PBMCs or T cells enriched from blood (not recorded which). Receptors were obtained from a woman under 40 who had recovered from COVID-19.

The chain is built from TRBV28 and TRBJ1-5; 9 bases fit TRBD1. Per germline, CDR1 MDHEN and CDR2 SYDVKM. This CDR3 spans 14 amino acids. V trimming: 4 bases; J trimming: 7 bases; junction bases outside the gene matches: 5. The CDR3 loop is CASSSTGGAQPQHF. The CDR3 DNA reads as TGTGCCAGCAGTTCTACAGGGGGCGCCCAGCCCCAGCATTTT.

This rearrangement joins TRBV28 to TRBJ2-6; D is perhaps TRBD1 (6 bases). Trimming pared 4 bases from V and 1 base from J, leaving 8 bases between. The CDR3 length is 15 residues. Germline loops: CDR1 MDHEN, CDR2 SYDVKM. The CDR3 DNA is TGTGCCAGCAGTTCGACAGGTTCTGGGGCCAACGTCCTGACTTTC. Amino acid sequence: CASSSTGSGANVLTF.

This chain links TRBV4-1 with TRBJ1-1; D is uncertain. The CDR3 runs 15 residues. The V and J ends lost 4 bases and 2 bases respectively, with 14 bases between them. Per the germline V gene, CDR1 is MGHRA and CDR2 is YSYEKL. The CDR3 bases are TGCGCCAGCAGCCTGAGCGGGAACTTCAACACTGAAGCTTTCTTT. Its protein is CASSLSGNFNTEAFF.

V and J are TRBV7-6 and TRBJ2-6; 9 nucleotides match TRBD2. Trimming cost V 0 bases and J 0 bases; bases outside gene matches: 9. CDR3 size: 20 residues. The germline gives CDR1 SGHVS, CDR2 FNYEAQ. Here the CDR3 DNA reads TGTGCCAGCAGCTTAGCGGTAGCGGGGGCCTCCACCTCTGGGGCCAACGTCCTGACTTTC. Amino acids: CASSLAVAGASTSGANVLTF. Full variable domain (missing parts from reference TRBV7-6 and TRBJ2-6): GAGVSQSPRYKVTKRGQDVALRCDPISGHVSLYWYRQALGQGPEFLTYFNYEAQQDKSGLPNDRFSAERPEGSISTLTIQRTEQRDSAMYRCASSLAVAGASTSGANVLTFGAGSRLTVL.

The chain joins TRBV6-5 to TRBJ1-4; D is uncertain. Germline CDR1 reads MNHEY; CDR2 reads SVGAGI. V was trimmed by 5 bases and J by 4 bases, leaving 11 bases between them. CDR3 length: 14 residues. Here the CDR3 DNA reads TGTGCCAGCAGTCCCAGCGTCTATAATGAAAAACTGTTTTTT. As protein: CASSPSVYNEKLFF.

The chain links TRBV4-2 to TRBJ1-4, with TRBD1 matching 8 bases. Losses at the gene ends were 2 bases for V and 6 bases for J; bases not matched to a gene: 5. CDR1 LGHNA and CDR2 YNFKEQ come from the germline V gene. This CDR3 has 15 amino acids. Here the CDR3 reads CASSQPGTGDEKLFF. CDR3 nucleotide sequence: TGTGCCAGCAGCCAACCCGGGACAGGAGATGAAAAACTGTTTTTT.

This clone was found a few times. The genes are TRBV19 and TRBJ1-2; maybe TRBD1 (5 bases). Per germline, CDR1 LNHDA and CDR2 SQIVND (reference sequence). The CDR3 consists of 14 residues. Trimming shortened V by 3 bases and J by 2 bases, and 10 bases separated the two germline ends. The CDR3 here is CASSIPAGNYGYTF. DNA for the CDR3: TGTGCCAGTAGTATCCCCGCAGGGAACTATGGCTACACCTTC.

V is TRBV30 and J is TRBJ1-3; 8 positions match TRBD1. V lost 4 bases to trimming and J lost 4 bases; unmatched junction nucleotides: 9. The CDR3 length is 15 residues. Germline lookup yields CDR1 GTSNPN and CDR2 SVGIG (reference sequence). CDR3 DNA sequence: TGTGCCTGGACCACGACAGGGGCAACGGGAAACACCATATATTTT. Encoded protein: CAWTTTGATGNTIYF.

The chain is built from TRBV5-1 and TRBJ1-2, with 9 bases that match TRBD1. The germline V gene encodes CDR1 SGHRS and CDR2 YFSETQ. The CDR3 totals 15 residues. J gave up 2 bases and V 2 bases, and 4 bases lay outside the gene matches. CDR3 in amino acids: CASSFAGTGNYGYTF. For the CDR3, the DNA is TGCGCCAGCAGCTTCGCCGGGACAGGGAACTATGGCTACACCTTC.

For the CDR3, the DNA is TGTGCCAGCAGCCCCCAACCCCCGGACTATGGCTACACCTTC. Translation gives CASSPQPPDYGYTF. V is TRBV16 and J is TRBJ1-2; D remains unclear. V lost 4 bases to trimming and J lost 3 bases, with 12 bases between them. The CDR3 loop spans 14 amino acids. The germline V gene has CDR1 KGHSY and CDR2 FQNENV.

This chain connects TRBV18 to TRBJ1-2; TRBD1 aligns across 9 bases. In germline, CDR1 is KGHSH, CDR2 LQKENI. J lost 2 bases, V lost 3 bases, and 4 bases had no gene match. CDR3 length: 15 residues. The DNA of the CDR3 is TGTGCCAGCTCACCCGGGACAGGGAACAACTATGGCTACACCTTC. It is translated as CASSPGTGNNYGYTF.

The chain couples TRBV7-9 to TRBJ1-5, with D maybe TRBD1 (6 bases). Germline lookup yields CDR1 SEHNR and CDR2 FQNEAQ (reference sequence). V gave up 4 bases and J gave up 5 bases, with 9 bases separating them. CDR3 length: 13 amino acids. The CDR3 sequence: CASSSTGYQPQHF. In nucleotides, the CDR3 is TGTGCCAGCAGCTCCACAGGGTATCAGCCCCAGCATTTT.

The chain is built from TRBV6-2 or TRBV6-3 and TRBJ1-1; 9 bases agree with TRBD1. With 5 bases clipped from V and 0 bases from J, the junction kept 7 bases outside the gene matches. The CDR3 loop spans 16 amino acids. Germline V CDR1 and CDR2: MNHEY, SVGEGT. CDR3 sequence: CASSRGQGTMNTEAFF. For the CDR3, the DNA is TGTGCCAGCAGTAGAGGACAGGGGACGATGAACACTGAAGCTTTCTTT.

V usage is TRBV20-1 and J usage is TRBJ1-1; tentatively, D is TRBD1 (6 bases). Trimming took off 4 bases at V and 10 bases at J, with 13 bases between the two ends. Germline V gene data show CDR1 as DFQATT and CDR2 as SNEGSKA (reference sequence). The length of the CDR3 is 11 residues. CDR3: CSAIPRQVAFF. The CDR3, as DNA: TGCAGTGCTATCCCACGACAGGTAGCTTTCTTT.

The CDR3, as DNA: TGCGCCAGCAGCAGTCGGACCAGCGGGACTGAAGCTTTCTTT. This encodes CASSSRTSGTEAFF. This rearrangement joins TRBV5-1 to TRBJ1-1; D remains ambiguous. Germline values: CDR1 SGHRS, CDR2 YFSETQ. This CDR3 comprises 14 residues. The V and J ends lost 4 bases and 5 bases respectively, with 15 bases between them.

The rearrangement links TRBV6-5 to TRBJ1-4; D remains ambiguous. CDR3 size: 13 residues. Trimming stripped 6 bases from V and 1 base from J, with 6 bases between. Germline V gene data show CDR1 as MNHEY and CDR2 as SVGAGI. This chain's CDR3 is CASRAVTNEKLFF. The CDR3 nucleotides are TGTGCCAGCAGGGCAGTAACTAATGAAAAACTGTTTTTT.